One sample yielded the 14 T cell receptor beta chains listed below, sequenced in a study of T cell changes during pregnancy in multiple sclerosis. Profiling relied on immunoSEQ multiplex PCR, and the TCRdb table lists in-frame clones only, not all of them. The sample consists of roughly 48,000 clones, around 92% of them appearing once. Sequences were derived from CD4+ T cells from peripheral blood mononuclear cells, sampled in the second trimester of pregnancy. All receptors derive from a female donor in good health, enrolled as a control in a pregnancy study.

This rearrangement joins TRBV5-1 to TRBJ2-3; D unresolved. The germline V gene encodes CDR1 SGHRS and CDR2 YFSETQ. CDR3 size: 13 residues. With 3 bases removed from V and 4 bases from J, the gap between germline ends came to 9 bases. CDR3 sequence reads: CASSSTLADTQYF. CDR3 nucleotides: TGCGCCAGCAGCTCTACCCTCGCAGATACGCAGTATTTT.

The rearrangement joins TRBV30 to TRBJ2-7, with a possible D match to TRBD1 (5 bases). The CDR3 runs 13 residues. The germline V gene has CDR1 GTSNPN and CDR2 SVGIG (reference sequence). Deletions cut 3 bases from V and 6 bases from J, with 15 bases between. The CDR3 DNA reads as TGTGCCTGGAGACAGGACGTGGATGTCGAGCAGTACTTC. Its translation: CAWRQDVDVEQYF.

V gene TRBV12-2 combines with J gene TRBJ1-2; the tabulated D call, TRBD1, remains unverified against the DNA. TRBV12-2 is annotated as a pseudogene. This CDR3 region has 17 residues. CDR3 region: CASRFPSGHRDEKGYTF. CDR3 sequence (DNA): TGTGCAAGTCGCTTCCCCTCCGGGCACAGGGATGAGAAGGGCTACACCTTC.

V is TRBV7-2 and J is TRBJ2-3, with D possibly matching TRBD1 (5 bases). The CDR3 covers 19 residues. V was shortened by 0 bases and J by 0 bases, with 19 bases between the two germline ends. Germline values: CDR1 SGHTA, CDR2 FQGNSA. The CDR3: CASSLAYSGLGASTDTQYF. CDR3 bases: TGTGCCAGCAGCTTAGCGTATTCAGGGCTCGGAGCTAGCACAGATACGCAGTATTTT.

V usage is TRBV6-5 and J usage is TRBJ2-7, with D possibly TRBD2 on 7 matching bases. Germline lookup yields CDR1 MNHEY and CDR2 SVGAGI. This CDR3 comprises 11 residues. Trimming shortened V by 2 bases and J by 11 bases, and 10 bases separated the two germline ends. CDR3: CASSYRGDKYF. The CDR3 bases are TGTGCCAGCAGTTACCGGGGGGACAAGTACTTC.

The chain couples TRBV5-1 to TRBJ2-7; 10 nucleotides match TRBD2. CDR1 and CDR2 (germline): SGHRS, YFSETQ. CDR3 length: 17 amino acids. Trimming took 3 bases from V and 0 from J; bases not matched to a gene: 9. The CDR3 spells CASSSNLAGASSYEQYF. CDR3 DNA: TGCGCCAGCAGCTCTAATCTAGCGGGGGCCTCCTCCTACGAGCAGTACTTC.

The V and J genes are TRBV27 and TRBJ1-2, with a weak D call TRBD1 (6 bases). The V gene's germline CDR1 is MNHEY and CDR2 SMNVEV (reference sequence). This CDR3 has 13 residues. V was clipped by 5 bases and J by 4 bases, with 11 bases between them. Here the CDR3 reads CASSLDRSYGYTF. Here the CDR3 DNA reads TGTGCCAGCAGTCTCGACAGGTCCTATGGCTACACCTTC.

The V call is TRBV28, the J call TRBJ1-2; D unresolved. V gave up 2 bases and J gave up 7 bases, with 5 bases separating them. This CDR3 has 11 amino acids. Per the germline V gene, CDR1 is MDHEN and CDR2 is SYDVKM. The DNA for the CDR3 is TGTGCCAGCAGTTTAACAACTGGCTACACCTTC. Protein: CASSLTTGYTF.

The rearrangement uses TRBV27 and TRBJ2-3; TRBD2 matches 11 bases. Trimming at V came to 6 bases and at J to 6 bases, leaving 2 bases not matched to a gene. Per the germline V gene, CDR1 is MNHEY and CDR2 is SMNVEV (reference sequence). The CDR3 runs 13 residues. CDR3 bases: TGTGCCAGCAGACTAGCGGGGGCCGATACGCAGTATTTT. This gives the protein CASRLAGADTQYF.

J is TRBJ1-2 and V is TRBV5-1, with unresolved D. From germline, CDR1 is SGHRS and CDR2 YFSETQ. Trimming pared 0 bases from V and 2 bases from J, leaving 5 bases between. The CDR3 has 13 amino acids. In DNA, the CDR3 is TGCGCCAGCAGCTTGGACGGGAACTATGGCTACACCTTC. As protein: CASSLDGNYGYTF. Together with reference TRBV5-1 and TRBJ1-2, the CDR3 gives the full variable domain: KAGVTQTPRYLIKTRGQQVTLSCSPISGHRSVSWYQQTPGQGLQFLFEYFSETQRNKGNFPGRFSGRQFSNSRSEMNVSTLELGDSALYLCASSLDGNYGYTFGSGTRLTVV.

The chain joins TRBV2 to TRBJ2-3, with TRBD2 as a possible D gene (5 bases). The V gene lost 7 bases and the J gene lost 3 bases, with 11 bases spanning the gap. In germline, CDR1 is SNHLY, CDR2 FYNNEI. The CDR3 loop spans 13 amino acids. DNA for the CDR3: TGTGCCAGCACGAGAGGGATGACAGATACGCAGTATTTT. This codes for CASTRGMTDTQYF.

This clone was picked up one time. The chain carries TRBV7-2 and TRBJ2-7; 9 bases are a match to TRBD2. This CDR3 is built from 16 residues. Trimming removed 3 bases from V and 4 bases from J; junction bases left unmatched: 10. Germline CDR1 reads SGHTA; CDR2 reads FQGNSA. The CDR3 loop reads CASSFSSGRTKYEQYF. For the CDR3, the DNA is TGTGCCAGCAGCTTCTCAAGCGGGAGGACTAAATACGAGCAGTACTTC.

This chain joins TRBV5-4 and TRBJ2-4, with 11 bases that match TRBD1. CDR1 is SGHNT, CDR2 YYREEE, per germline (reference sequence). V was pared by 4 bases and J by 6 bases, with 6 bases of the junction left unmatched. The CDR3 is 15 residues long. The CDR3 here is CASSPRDRGLNIQYF. In DNA, the CDR3 is TGTGCCAGCAGCCCTCGGGACAGGGGGTTAAACATTCAGTACTTC.

CDR3 in DNA: TGTGCCAGCAGCGTAGCCACAGGGGGCTACAATGAGCAGTTCTTC. Translation: CASSVATGGYNEQFF. The V call is TRBV9, the J call TRBJ2-1; 8 bases map to TRBD1. With V trimmed by 0 bases and J by 3 bases, 2 bases remained unmatched. The CDR3 extends over 15 amino acids. Germline V gene lookup returns CDR1 SGDLS and CDR2 YYNGEE.